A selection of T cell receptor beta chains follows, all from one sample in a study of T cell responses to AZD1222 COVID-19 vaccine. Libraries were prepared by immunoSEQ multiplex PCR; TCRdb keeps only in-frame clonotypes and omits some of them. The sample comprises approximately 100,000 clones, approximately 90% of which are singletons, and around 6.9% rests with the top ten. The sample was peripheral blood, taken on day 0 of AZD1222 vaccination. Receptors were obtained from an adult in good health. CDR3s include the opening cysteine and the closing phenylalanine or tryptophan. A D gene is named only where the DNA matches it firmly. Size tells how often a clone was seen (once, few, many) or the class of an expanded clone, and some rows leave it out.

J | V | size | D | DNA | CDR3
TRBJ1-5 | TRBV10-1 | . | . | TGCGCCAGCAGTGAATCTCAGGGGCAGCCCCAGCATTTT | CASSESQGQPQHF
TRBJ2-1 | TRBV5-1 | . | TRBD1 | TGCGCCAGCAGCGAGACAGGGCTAAGCTCCTACAATGAGCAGTTCTTC | CASSETGLSSYNEQFF
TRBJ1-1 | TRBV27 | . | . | TGTGCCAGCAAGGTCGAGTGGAGGGGGGAAGCTTTCTTT | CASKVEWRGEAFF
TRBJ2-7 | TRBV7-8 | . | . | TGTGCCAGCAGCTTAACCCCACCGGGACAACTATACTACGAGCAGTACTTC | CASSLTPPGQLYYEQYF
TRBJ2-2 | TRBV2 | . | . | TGTGCCAGCAGTGTGGGTTCGAACACCGGGGAGCTGTTTTTT | CASSVGSNTGELFF
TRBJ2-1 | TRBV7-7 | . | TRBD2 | TGTGCTAGCAGCTCGACTAGCGGGGCCTTGGTGGAGCAGTTCTTC | CASSSTSGALVEQFF
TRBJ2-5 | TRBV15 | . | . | TGTGCCACCAGCAGAGATTTGGACATCCAAGAGACCCAGTACTTC | CATSRDLDIQETQYF
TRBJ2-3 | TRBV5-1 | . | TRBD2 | TGCGCCAGCAGCTTTGGTTCTAGCGGCCGCACAGATACGCAGTATTTT | CASSFGSSGRTDTQYF
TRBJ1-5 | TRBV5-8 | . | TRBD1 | TGTGCCAGCATCGATTACAGGGGGCGGTTGGATCAGCCCCAGCATTTT | CASIDYRGRLDQPQHF
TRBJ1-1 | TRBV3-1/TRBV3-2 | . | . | TGTGCCAGCAGCCGGACCGGGACATTGAACACTGAAGCTTTCTTT | CASSRTGTLNTEAFF
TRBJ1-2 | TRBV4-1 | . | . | TGCGCCAGCAGCCAAGATAGGGGCAGGGATGGCTACACCTTC | CASSQDRGRDGYTF
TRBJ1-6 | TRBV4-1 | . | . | TGCGCCAGCAGCCAGGGACCTCCTACCCTCCACTTT | CASSQGPPTLHF
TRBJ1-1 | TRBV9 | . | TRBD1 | TGTGCCAGCAGCGTAGCCGACAGGGGAGCCAACACTGAAGCTTTCTTT | CASSVADRGANTEAFF
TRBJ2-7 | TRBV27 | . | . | TGTGCCAGCAGTCCAAGGGTAGACCGCACCTACGAGCAGTACTTC | CASSPRVDRTYEQYF
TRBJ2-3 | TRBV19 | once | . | TGTGCCAGTAGGTCCGGCAATACGCAGTATTTT | CASRSGNTQYF
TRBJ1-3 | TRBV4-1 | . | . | TGCGCCAGCAGCCAACGGGAGGCCACGGGTTGGGACACCATATATTTT | CASSQREATGWDTIYF
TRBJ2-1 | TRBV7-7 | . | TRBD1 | TGTGCTAGCAGCTCGGGACAGGGGTCCTACAATGAGCAGTTCTTC | CASSSGQGSYNEQFF
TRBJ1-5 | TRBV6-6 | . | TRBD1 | TGTGCCAGCACCCGGACAGGGCCCAATCAGCCCCAGCATTTT | CASTRTGPNQPQHF
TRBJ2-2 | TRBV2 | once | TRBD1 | TGTGCCAGCAGTGGACAGGGGACCGCGAACACCGGGGAGCTGTTTTTT | CASSGQGTANTGELFF
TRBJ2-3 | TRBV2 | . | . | TGTGCCAGCAGCGTGGCGAGCACAGATACGCAGTATTTT | CASSVASTDTQYF
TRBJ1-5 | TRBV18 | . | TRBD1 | TGTGCCAGCTCACGGTCCTCAGGGGGAGGCAGCAATCAGCCCCAGCATTTT | CASSRSSGGGSNQPQHF
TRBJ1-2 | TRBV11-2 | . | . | TGTGCCAGCAGCTTAGCAGGGAACATTAATGGCTACACCTTC | CASSLAGNINGYTF
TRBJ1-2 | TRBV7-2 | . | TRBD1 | TGTGCCAGCAGCTCCTTGGGACAGGGGGCTTCGTCGGGCGGCTACACCTTC | CASSSLGQGASSGGYTF
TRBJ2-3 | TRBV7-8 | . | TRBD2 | TGTGCCAGCAGCCGGGACTACACAGATACGCAGTATTTT | CASSRDYTDTQYF
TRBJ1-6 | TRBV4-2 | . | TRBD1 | TGTGCCAGCAGCCAAGCAACAGGGGACAATTCACCCCTCCACTTT | CASSQATGDNSPLHF
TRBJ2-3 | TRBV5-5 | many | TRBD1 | TGTGCCAGCAGCCCGGGACAGGGTACAGATACGCAGTATTTT | CASSPGQGTDTQYF
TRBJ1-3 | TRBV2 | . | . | TGTGCCAGCAGTGCCTACCAGACCGGTGTGGGAAACACCATATATTTT | CASSAYQTGVGNTIYF
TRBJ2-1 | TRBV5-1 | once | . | TGCGCCAGCAGCTTGTTTGGGGGTTCCTACAATGAGCAGTTCTTC | CASSLFGGSYNEQFF
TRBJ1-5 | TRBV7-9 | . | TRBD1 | TGTGCCAGCATCTCCGGGACAGGGGGCGTCTCCAATCAGCCCCAGCATTTT | CASISGTGGVSNQPQHF
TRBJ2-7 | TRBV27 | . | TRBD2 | TGTGCCACTGCCTGGGTAGCGGGAGCCTACGAGCAGTACTTC | CATAWVAGAYEQYF
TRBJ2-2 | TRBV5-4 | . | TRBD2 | TGTGCCAGCAGCTACGGGGGGACGAACACCGGGGAGCTGTTTTTT | CASSYGGTNTGELFF
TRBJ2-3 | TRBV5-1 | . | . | TGCGCCAGCAGCCCCCGGCCGGATACAGATACGCAGTATTTT | CASSPRPDTDTQYF
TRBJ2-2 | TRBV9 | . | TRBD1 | TGTGCCAGCAGCCCGACAGGGCGGGTAAACACCGGGGAGCTGTTTTTT | CASSPTGRVNTGELFF
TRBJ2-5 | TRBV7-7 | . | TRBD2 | TGTGCTAGCAGCTTAGCCAGACTAGCGGGACAAGAGACCCAGTACTTC | CASSLARLAGQETQYF
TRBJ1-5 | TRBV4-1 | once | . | TGCGCCAGCAGCTCCAACACCAGGGGTAGCAATCAGCCCCAGCATTTT | CASSSNTRGSNQPQHF
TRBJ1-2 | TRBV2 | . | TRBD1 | TGTGCCAGCAGGGAGTCCCGGGACAGCCCCTATGGCTACACCTTC | CASRESRDSPYGYTF
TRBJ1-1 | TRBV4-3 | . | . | TGCGCCAGCAGCCGGGGGCGGAGAACTGAAGCTTTCTTT | CASSRGRRTEAFF
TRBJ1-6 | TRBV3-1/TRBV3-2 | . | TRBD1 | TGTGCCAGCAGTCAAGGCCAGGGGGCGGAATCACCCCTCCACTTT | CASSQGQGAESPLHF
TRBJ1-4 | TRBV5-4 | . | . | TGTGCCAGCAGCCCCACGGGGGGCGATGAAAAACTGTTTTTT | CASSPTGGDEKLFF
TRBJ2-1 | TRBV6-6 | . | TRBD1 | TGTGCCAGCAGTAAACCGGGACAGGGGTACAATGAGCAGTTCTTC | CASSKPGQGYNEQFF